This T cell receptor (beta chain) was observed in a study of blood T cell repertoires in COVID-19. Sequenced by immunoSEQ multiplex PCR; TCRdb stores in-frame clones only, minus some. The table includes around 320,000 clones, roughly 89% detected once. V was trimmed by 6 bases and J by 10 bases, leaving 12 bases between them. There are 12 residues in the CDR3. CDR1 is SGHTA and CDR2 is FQGNSA in the germline V gene. The sequenced sample was peripheral blood. The chain has TRBV7-2 and TRBJ1-4; D is perhaps TRBD1 (5 bases). This sequence originates from a woman in her twenties or thirties with COVID-19, enrolled during active disease. CDR3 DNA: TGTGCCAGCAGTCGACAGCAAGGAAAACTGTTTTTT. Residues: CASSRQQGKLFF.